This entry features one T cell receptor beta chain sequence. The target antigen is unknown. This sample is drawn from a study of cytomegalovirus exposure and HLA in healthy donors. Turning to the study itself: Inside one of the first data releases sat around 80 million unique TCRs taken from HLA-typed donors. Findings and limits, study-wide: Information on immune exposure was restricted to one variable (CMV serostatus). Some V segments, including TRBV6-2 and TRBV6-3, were excluded as indistinguishable. As was reported, the HLA-A and HLA-B alleles of most subjects were accurately predicted from TCR beta sequences.

The study ran its PCR with 60 Vbeta and 13 Jbeta primers. Sequencing was performed with immunoSEQ multiplex PCR; in TCRdb, only in-frame clones are kept and a portion is missing. The sample includes almost 200,000 clones, roughly 77% seen only once; the top ten take approximately 0.39%. The V gene's germline CDR1 is MDHEN and CDR2 SYDVKM. The CDR3 length is 15 residues. V lost 7 bases and J lost 1; bases outside the gene matches: 8. The TCR originated in a male donor in good health and CMV-seropositive. The chain is built from TRBV28 and TRBJ2-7, with 9 bases aligning to TRBD1. Sequenced material: PBMCs. The CDR3 DNA follows: TGTGCCAGCACCGCGGGACAGGGTGTATCCTACGAGCAGTACTTC. Protein: CASTAGQGVSYEQYF.